The 23 T cell receptor beta chains below all came from one sample that was sequenced in a study of blood T cell repertoires in COVID-19. Using immunoSEQ multiplex PCR, the repertoire was profiled, and TCRdb retains in-frame clones only, with some absent. The sample shows 350,000 to 450,000 clones, approximately 93% of them seen only once. The specimen sequenced was PBMCs or T cells enriched from blood (not recorded which). These receptors came from a woman in her thirties or forties who had been exposed to COVID-19.

This clone was counted only a few times. This chain joins TRBV10-3 and TRBJ1-3; no clear D. V was pared by 2 bases and J by 0 bases, with 5 bases between. The CDR3 loop spans 14 amino acids. Germline V gene lookup returns CDR1 ENHRY and CDR2 SYGVKD. DNA for the CDR3: TGTGCCATCAGTGAGACCTACTCTGGAAACACCATATATTTT. This encodes CAISETYSGNTIYF.

The V and J genes are TRBV30 and TRBJ2-7; 7 nucleotides match TRBD2. The CDR3 spans 12 residues. J lost 1 base, V lost 8 bases, and 5 bases had no gene match. Germline CDR1 is GTSNPN and CDR2 is SVGIG (reference sequence). CDR3 residues: CARSSGSYEQYF. In nucleotides, the CDR3 is TGTGCCCGATCTAGCGGTTCCTACGAGCAGTACTTC.

This clone has only one observation. This chain joins TRBV6-2 or TRBV6-3 and TRBJ2-2, with D unresolved. In germline, CDR1 is MNHEY, CDR2 SVGEGT. This CDR3 spans 14 amino acids. Trimming left V 2 bases short and J 5 bases short, with 9 bases between. CDR3 protein: CASSYLGGTGELFF. CDR3 nucleotide sequence: TGTGCCAGCAGTTACCTTGGCGGAACCGGGGAGCTGTTTTTT.

This clone came up once. Different DNA sequences within this sample yield the same CDR3. This sequence joins TRBV3-1 (or the pseudogene TRBV3-2) and TRBJ1-1; D is unresolved. Trimming took 3 bases from V and 2 from J, leaving 4 bases between them. The CDR3 runs 12 residues. Germline CDR1 LGHDT, CDR2 YNNKEL (reference sequence). CDR3: CASSHINTEAFF. CDR3 in DNA: TGTGCCAGCAGCCACATTAACACTGAAGCTTTCTTT.

V usage is TRBV5-5 and J usage is TRBJ1-1; 7 bases line up with TRBD1. Germline CDR1 and CDR2: SGHKS and YYEKEE (reference sequence). CDR3 length: 15 residues. After removal of 4 bases from V and 5 bases from J, the junction contained 11 bases not matched to a gene. The CDR3: CASSASTGVGTEAFF. The CDR3 bases are TGTGCCAGCAGCGCATCTACAGGGGTAGGGACTGAAGCTTTCTTT.

The CDR3 loop reads CATEGGEGQPQHF. CDR3 DNA sequence: TGCGCCACCGAAGGGGGCGAAGGTCAGCCCCAGCATTTT. The rearrangement joins TRBV10-2 to TRBJ1-5; 7 bases fit TRBD1. Germline-derived CDR1 and CDR2 are WSHSY and SAAADI. CDR3 length: 13 amino acids. V dropped 10 bases and J dropped 6; count of bases not matched to a gene: 9.

The gene calls are TRBV4-1 and TRBJ1-4, with D possibly being TRBD1 (6 bases). The ends were cut back, 0 bases at V and 7 bases at J, with 15 bases in the middle. This CDR3 is built from 16 residues. Germline V gene sequence: CDR1 MGHRA, CDR2 YSYEKL. The CDR3 nucleotides read TGCGCCAGCAGCCAAGATTTATGGGCCAGGGGTGAAAAACTGTTTTTT. This sequence encodes CASSQDLWARGEKLFF.

The genes are TRBV27 and TRBJ1-1; D may be TRBD1 (6 bases). CDR3 size: 17 residues. The V and J ends lost 2 bases and 0 bases respectively, with 16 bases between them. CDR1 is MNHEY and CDR2 is SMNVEV in the germline V gene (reference sequence). As DNA, the CDR3 is TGTGCCAGCAGTTTAGGTCGGCAGGGGCTCTTGAACACTGAAGCTTTCTTT. Its protein is CASSLGRQGLLNTEAFF.

In its sample, this clone was seen a few times. Here the CDR3 DNA reads TGTGCCAGCAGCCAAGAGATGGGCCCATCATGGAGGGGGACCCAGTACTTC. It translates to CASSQEMGPSWRGTQYF. This chain links TRBV3-1 (or the pseudogene TRBV3-2) with TRBJ2-5; D is possibly TRBD2 (6 bases). The CDR3 spans 17 residues. Trimming took 0 bases from V and 7 from J, leaving 21 bases between them. Germline V gene data show CDR1 as LGHDT and CDR2 as YNNKEL (reference sequence).

The rearrangement links TRBV9 to TRBJ1-1, with D perhaps TRBD1 (5 bases). This CDR3 has 13 residues. Germline CDR1 is SGDLS and CDR2 is YYNGEE. V lost 7 bases and J lost 1, with 11 bases in between. CDR3 DNA sequence: TGTGCCAGCGGGAGGGGCGGGAACACTGAAGCTTTCTTT. Residues: CASGRGGNTEAFF.

The rearrangement joins TRBV18 to TRBJ2-1; tentative D call: TRBD2 (5 bases). CDR1 and CDR2 from the germline V gene are KGHSH and LQKENI. The CDR3 consists of 13 residues. V lost 4 bases, J lost 5 bases, and 9 bases lay in between. The CDR3 region is CASSRGSNNEQFF. As DNA, the CDR3 is TGTGCCAGCTCACGAGGGTCCAACAATGAGCAGTTCTTC.

The V and J genes are TRBV3-1 (or the pseudogene TRBV3-2) and TRBJ2-7; TRBD2 might be the D (5 bases). CDR3 length: 14 amino acids. V was shortened by 0 bases and J by 3 bases, with 9 bases between the two germline ends. The germline V gene encodes CDR1 LGHDT and CDR2 YNNKEL (reference sequence). Here the CDR3 DNA reads TGTGCCAGCAGCCAAGATTCCGGACTCTACGAGCAGTACTTC. As protein: CASSQDSGLYEQYF.

The CDR3 reads CASSNSQQGSNSPLHF. In DNA form, the CDR3 reads TGTGCCAGCAGCAATAGTCAACAGGGGAGTAATTCACCCCTCCACTTT. V is TRBV5-4 and J is TRBJ1-6; 7 bases fit TRBD1. The CDR3 totals 16 residues. The V gene's germline CDR1 is SGHNT and CDR2 YYREEE (reference sequence). Germline trimming cut 4 bases from V and 6 bases from J; bases unmatched to any gene: 10. The whole variable domain, remainder taken from reference TRBV5-4 and TRBJ1-6, is ETGVTQSPTHLIKTRGQQVTLRCSSQSGHNTVSWYQQALGQGPQFIFQYYREEENGRGNFPPRFSGLQFPNYSSELNVNALELDDSALYLCASSNSQQGSNSPLHFGNGTRLTVT.

V usage is TRBV5-1 and J usage is TRBJ2-5, with a weak D call TRBD2 (6 bases). V was clipped by 4 bases and J by 0 bases, with 13 bases between them. Germline CDR1 is SGHRS and CDR2 is YFSETQ. The CDR3 length is 15 residues. CDR3 nucleotides: TGCGCCAGCAGCCCCGGGAGAGCGTACCAAGAGACCCAGTACTTC. This translates into CASSPGRAYQETQYF.

This chain joins TRBV11-2 and TRBJ2-7; 9 positions agree with TRBD1. CDR1 is SGHAT, CDR2 FQNNGV, per germline. CDR3 size: 14 residues. Trimming took 1 base from V and 9 from J; bases not matched to a gene: 7. Here the CDR3 DNA reads TGTGCCAGCAGCTTAGTACAGGGGGCCAGATGGCAGTACTTC. Protein product: CASSLVQGARWQYF.

The chain carries TRBV2 and TRBJ2-1, with unresolved D. Germline V gene sequence: CDR1 SNHLY, CDR2 FYNNEI. The length of the CDR3 is 11 residues. Trimming left V 2 bases short and J 9 bases short, with 5 bases between. Here the CDR3 reads CASSERFEQFF. As DNA, the CDR3 is TGTGCCAGCAGTGAACGTTTTGAGCAGTTCTTC.

This chain connects TRBV18 to TRBJ1-1, with TRBD1 identical over 8 bases. J lost 0 bases, V lost 5 bases, and 11 bases had no gene match. The CDR3 runs to 17 residues. In germline, CDR1 is KGHSH, CDR2 LQKENI. CDR3: CASSSTGTGIMNTEAFF. The DNA for the CDR3 is TGTGCCAGCTCATCCACCGGGACAGGCATCATGAACACTGAAGCTTTCTTT.

The rearrangement links TRBV14 to TRBJ1-1, with no clear D. The CDR3 has 11 residues. The germline CDR1 and CDR2 sequences are SGHDN and FVKESK. Trimming cost V 1 base and J 10 bases, with 7 bases left between them. This CDR3 is CASSQGTVAFF. Written as DNA, the CDR3 is TGTGCCAGCAGCCAAGGAACGGTAGCTTTCTTT.

V is TRBV7-9 and J is TRBJ2-3; TRBD1 is a possible D gene (6 bases). Germline V gives CDR1 SEHNR, CDR2 FQNEAQ (reference sequence). This CDR3 spans 14 amino acids. Trimming shortened V by 5 bases and J by 5 bases, and 14 bases separated the two germline ends. The CDR3 sequence: CASSKEQGIDTQYF. CDR3 DNA: TGTGCCAGCAGCAAAGAGCAGGGGATAGATACGCAGTATTTT. The complete variable domain, with remaining parts taken from reference TRBV7-9 and TRBJ2-3, reads DTGVSQNPRHKITKRGQNVTFRCDPISEHNRLYWYRQTLGQGPEFLTYFQNEAQLEKSRLLSDRFSAERPKGSFSTLEIQRTEQGDSAMYLCASSKEQGIDTQYFGPGTRLTVL.

This CDR3 reads CASSVGQDSGNTIYF. The CDR3, as DNA: TGTGCCAGCAGCGTAGGACAGGACTCTGGAAACACCATATATTTT. V is TRBV9 and J is TRBJ1-3; the D gene is possibly TRBD1 (6 bases). V gave up 0 bases and J gave up 0 bases, with 7 bases separating them. The CDR3 totals 15 residues. Looked up from germline, CDR1 is SGDLS and CDR2 is YYNGEE. Combining the CDR3 with reference TRBV9 and TRBJ1-3 gives the whole variable domain DSGVTQTPKHLITATGQRVTLRCSPRSGDLSVYWYQQSLDQGLQFLIQYYNGEERAKGNILERFSAQQFPDLHSELNLSSLELGDSALYFCASSVGQDSGNTIYFGEGSWLTVV.

As to this clone: The same CDR3 is also encoded by other DNA sequences in this sample. The V and J genes are TRBV19 and TRBJ1-1, with 7 bases fitting TRBD1. Unmatched junction bases numbered 0, after V lost 4 bases and J lost 1 base. CDR1 and CDR2 from the germline V gene are LNHDA and SQIVND (reference sequence). The length of the CDR3 is 13 residues. CDR3 in DNA: TGTGCCAGTAGTACAGGGGGGAACACTGAAGCTTTCTTT. It translates to CASSTGGNTEAFF.

The genes are TRBV2 and TRBJ1-1; no clear D gene. The CDR3 runs 13 residues. Trimming cost V 6 bases and J 0 bases, with 8 bases left between them. Germline CDR1 is SNHLY and CDR2 is FYNNEI. The CDR3 coding sequence is TGTGCCAGCAGGGCGGGTATGAACACTGAAGCTTTCTTT. As protein: CASRAGMNTEAFF.

Details on this clone: Other DNA sequences of this sample code for an identical CDR3. The rearrangement joins TRBV30 to TRBJ2-7; D not certain. V lost 4 bases, J lost 0 bases, and 7 bases lay in between. CDR1 and CDR2 from the germline V gene are GTSNPN and SVGIG (reference sequence). This CDR3 is built from 12 residues. CDR3: CAWTTGSYEQYF. The CDR3, as DNA: TGTGCCTGGACGACGGGCTCCTACGAGCAGTACTTC.